The following is a T cell receptor (beta chain) sequence with its context. The data derive from a study of OX40 agonist ivuxolimab in advanced cancers. This CDR3 contains 15 residues. The germline gives CDR1 SGHVS, CDR2 FNYEAQ. The J segment lost 2 bases and the V segment lost 2 bases, leaving 4 bases of the junction unmatched. Profiled with immunoSEQ multiplex PCR; TCRdb holds only in-frame clones, not every one. In the table there are tens of thousands of clones, roughly nine tenths of which are singletons. The chain couples TRBV7-6 to TRBJ2-7, with 9 bases identical to TRBD2. Sequences were derived from CD4+ or CD8+ T cells sorted from blood, sampled in a trial of the OX40 agonist ivuxolimab. The sequence was collected from an adult with an advanced solid tumor such as melanoma, head and neck, liver or kidney cancer. This chain's CDR3 is CASSLYSGSPYEQYF. Here the CDR3 DNA reads TGTGCCAGCAGCTTATATAGCGGGAGTCCCTACGAGCAGTACTTC.